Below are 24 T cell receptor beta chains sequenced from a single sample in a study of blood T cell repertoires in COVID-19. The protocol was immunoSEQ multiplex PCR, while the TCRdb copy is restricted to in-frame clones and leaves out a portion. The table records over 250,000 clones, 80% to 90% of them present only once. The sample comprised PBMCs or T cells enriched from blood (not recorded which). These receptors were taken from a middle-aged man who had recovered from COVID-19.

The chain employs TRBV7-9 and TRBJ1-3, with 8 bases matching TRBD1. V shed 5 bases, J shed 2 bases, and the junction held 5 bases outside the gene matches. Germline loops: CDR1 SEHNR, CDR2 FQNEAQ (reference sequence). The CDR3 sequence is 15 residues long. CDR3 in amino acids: CASSATGVAGNTIYF. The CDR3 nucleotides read TGTGCCAGCAGCGCGACAGGGGTCGCTGGAAACACCATATATTTT.

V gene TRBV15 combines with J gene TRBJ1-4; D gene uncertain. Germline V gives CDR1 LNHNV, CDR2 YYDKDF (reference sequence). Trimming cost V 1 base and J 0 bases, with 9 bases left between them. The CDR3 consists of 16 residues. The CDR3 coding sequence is TGTGCCACCAGCAGAGGCACCGGGACAACTAATGAAAAACTGTTTTTT. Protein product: CATSRGTGTTNEKLFF. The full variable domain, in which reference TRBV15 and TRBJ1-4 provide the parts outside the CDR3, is DAMVIQNPRYQVTQFGKPVTLSCSQTLNHNVMYWYQQKSSQAPKLLFHYYDKDFNNEADTPDNFQSRRPNTSFCFLDIRSPGLGDTAMYLCATSRGTGTTNEKLFFGSGTQLSVL.

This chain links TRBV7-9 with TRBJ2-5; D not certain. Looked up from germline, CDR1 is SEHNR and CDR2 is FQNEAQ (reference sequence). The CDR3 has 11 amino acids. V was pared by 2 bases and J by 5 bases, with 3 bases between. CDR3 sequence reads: CASSLLETQYF. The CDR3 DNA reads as TGTGCCAGCAGCTTACTGGAGACCCAGTACTTC.

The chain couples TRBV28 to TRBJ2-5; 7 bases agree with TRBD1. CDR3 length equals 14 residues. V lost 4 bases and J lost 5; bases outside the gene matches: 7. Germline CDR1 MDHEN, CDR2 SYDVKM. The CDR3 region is CASSYPGGTETQYF. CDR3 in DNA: TGTGCCAGCAGTTACCCAGGGGGTACGGAGACCCAGTACTTC.

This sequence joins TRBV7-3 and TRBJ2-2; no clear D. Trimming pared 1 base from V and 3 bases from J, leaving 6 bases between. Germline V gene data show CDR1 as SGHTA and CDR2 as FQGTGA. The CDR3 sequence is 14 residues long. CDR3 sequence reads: CASSLMSHTGELFF. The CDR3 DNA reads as TGTGCCAGCAGCTTAATGAGTCACACCGGGGAGCTGTTTTTT.

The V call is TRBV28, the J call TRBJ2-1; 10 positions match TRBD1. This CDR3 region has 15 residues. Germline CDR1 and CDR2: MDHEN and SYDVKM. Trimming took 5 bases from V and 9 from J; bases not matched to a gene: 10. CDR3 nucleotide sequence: TGTGCCAGCAGTGCCGGGACAGGGGTAAGGGGTGAGCAGTTCTTC. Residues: CASSAGTGVRGEQFF.

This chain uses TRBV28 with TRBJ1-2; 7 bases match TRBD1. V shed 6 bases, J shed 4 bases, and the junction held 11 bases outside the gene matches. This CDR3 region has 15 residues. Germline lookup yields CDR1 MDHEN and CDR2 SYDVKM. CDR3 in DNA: TGTGCCAGCAGGCCCACAGGGGATCGGGGCTATGGCTACACCTTC. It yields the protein CASRPTGDRGYGYTF.

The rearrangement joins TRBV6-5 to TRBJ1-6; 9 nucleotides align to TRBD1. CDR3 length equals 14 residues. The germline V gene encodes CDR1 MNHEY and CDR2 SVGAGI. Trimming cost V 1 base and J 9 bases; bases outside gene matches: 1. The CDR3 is CASSYLDRGSPLHF. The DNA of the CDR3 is TGTGCCAGCAGTTACTTGGACAGGGGTTCACCCCTCCACTTT.

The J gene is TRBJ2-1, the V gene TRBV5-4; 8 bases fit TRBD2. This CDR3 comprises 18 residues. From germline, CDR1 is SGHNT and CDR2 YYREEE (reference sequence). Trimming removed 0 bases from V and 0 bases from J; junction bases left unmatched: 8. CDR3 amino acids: CASSLGRAGTSSYNEQFF. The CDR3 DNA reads TGTGCCAGCAGCTTGGGGCGGGCGGGGACTAGCTCCTACAATGAGCAGTTCTTC.

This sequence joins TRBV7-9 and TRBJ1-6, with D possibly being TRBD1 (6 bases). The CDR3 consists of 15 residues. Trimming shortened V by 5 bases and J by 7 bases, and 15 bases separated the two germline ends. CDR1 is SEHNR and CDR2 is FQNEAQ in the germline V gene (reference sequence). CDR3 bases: TGTGCCAGCAGCCCCCCCCCTCAGGGGAATTCACCCCTCCACTTT. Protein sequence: CASSPPPQGNSPLHF.

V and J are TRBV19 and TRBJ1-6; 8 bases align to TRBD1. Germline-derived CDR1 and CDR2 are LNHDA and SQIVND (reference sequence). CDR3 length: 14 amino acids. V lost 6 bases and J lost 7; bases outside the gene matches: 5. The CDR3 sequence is CASSTTGANSPLHF. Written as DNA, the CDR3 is TGTGCCAGTAGCACGACAGGGGCGAATTCACCCCTCCACTTT.

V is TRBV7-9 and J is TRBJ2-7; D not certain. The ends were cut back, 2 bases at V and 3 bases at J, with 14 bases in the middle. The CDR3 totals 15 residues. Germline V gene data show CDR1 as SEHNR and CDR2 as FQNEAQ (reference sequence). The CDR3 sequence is CASSLYATPGYEQYF. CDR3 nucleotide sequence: TGTGCCAGCAGCTTATACGCCACACCGGGCTACGAGCAGTACTTC.

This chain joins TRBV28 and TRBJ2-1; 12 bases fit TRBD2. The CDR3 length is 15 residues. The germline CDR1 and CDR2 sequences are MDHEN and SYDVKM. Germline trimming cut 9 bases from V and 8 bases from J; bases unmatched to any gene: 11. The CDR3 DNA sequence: TGTGCCAGTACCATGGGACTAGCGGGTGGCTATGAGCAGTTCTTC. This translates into CASTMGLAGGYEQFF.

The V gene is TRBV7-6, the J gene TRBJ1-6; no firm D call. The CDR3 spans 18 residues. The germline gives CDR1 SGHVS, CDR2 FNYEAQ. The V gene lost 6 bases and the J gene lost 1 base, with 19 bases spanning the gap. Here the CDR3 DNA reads TGTGCCAGCAGTCAAGAAGTTGCCCGGGGTTCCTATAATTCACCCCTCCACTTT. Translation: CASSQEVARGSYNSPLHF. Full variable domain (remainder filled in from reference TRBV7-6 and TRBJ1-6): GAGVSQSPRYKVTKRGQDVALRCDPISGHVSLYWYRQALGQGPEFLTYFNYEAQQDKSGLPNDRFSAERPEGSISTLTIQRTEQRDSAMYRCASSQEVARGSYNSPLHFGNGTRLTVT.

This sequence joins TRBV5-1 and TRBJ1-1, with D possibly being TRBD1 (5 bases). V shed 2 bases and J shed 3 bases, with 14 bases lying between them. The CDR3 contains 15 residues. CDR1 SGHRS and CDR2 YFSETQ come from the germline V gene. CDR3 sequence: CASSFRPGGDTEAFF. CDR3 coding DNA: TGCGCCAGCAGCTTTAGACCCGGAGGGGACACTGAAGCTTTCTTT.

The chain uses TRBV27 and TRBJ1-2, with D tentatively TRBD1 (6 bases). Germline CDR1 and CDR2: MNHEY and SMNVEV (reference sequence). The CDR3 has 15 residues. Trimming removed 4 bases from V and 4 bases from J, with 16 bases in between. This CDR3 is CASSSDRMRSYGYTF. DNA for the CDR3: TGTGCCAGCAGTTCCGACAGGATGCGAAGCTATGGCTACACCTTC.

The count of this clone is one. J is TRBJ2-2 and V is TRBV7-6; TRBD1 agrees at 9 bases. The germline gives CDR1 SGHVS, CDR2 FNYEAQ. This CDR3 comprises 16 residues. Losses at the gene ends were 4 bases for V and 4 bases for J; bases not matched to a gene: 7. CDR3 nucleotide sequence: TGTGCCAGCAGCTCTACCGGGACAGGGATCACCGGGGAGCTGTTTTTT. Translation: CASSSTGTGITGELFF.

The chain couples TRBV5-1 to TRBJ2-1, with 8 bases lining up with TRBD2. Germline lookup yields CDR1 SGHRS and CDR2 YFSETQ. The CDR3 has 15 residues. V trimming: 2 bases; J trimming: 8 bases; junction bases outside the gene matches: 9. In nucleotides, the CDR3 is TGCGCCAGCAGCTTTTCGGCAGGGACTAGAGATGAGCAGTTCTTC. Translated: CASSFSAGTRDEQFF. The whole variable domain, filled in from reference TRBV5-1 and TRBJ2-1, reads KAGVTQTPRYLIKTRGQQVTLSCSPISGHRSVSWYQQTPGQGLQFLFEYFSETQRNKGNFPGRFSGRQFSNSRSEMNVSTLELGDSALYLCASSFSAGTRDEQFFGPGTRLTVL.

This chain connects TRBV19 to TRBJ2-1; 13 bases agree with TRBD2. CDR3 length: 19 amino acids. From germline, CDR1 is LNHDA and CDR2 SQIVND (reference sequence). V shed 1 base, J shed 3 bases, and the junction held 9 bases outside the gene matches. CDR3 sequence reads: CASSIAWRTSGRGYNEQFF. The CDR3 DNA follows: TGTGCCAGTAGTATAGCTTGGAGGACTAGCGGGAGAGGCTACAATGAGCAGTTCTTC.

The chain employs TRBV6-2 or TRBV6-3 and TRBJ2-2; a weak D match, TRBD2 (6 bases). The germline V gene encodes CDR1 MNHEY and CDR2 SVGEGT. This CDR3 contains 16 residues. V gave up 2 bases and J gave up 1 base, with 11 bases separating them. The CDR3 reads CASSYIGLQNTGELFF. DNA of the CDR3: TGTGCCAGCAGTTACATCGGACTACAGAACACCGGGGAGCTGTTTTTT.

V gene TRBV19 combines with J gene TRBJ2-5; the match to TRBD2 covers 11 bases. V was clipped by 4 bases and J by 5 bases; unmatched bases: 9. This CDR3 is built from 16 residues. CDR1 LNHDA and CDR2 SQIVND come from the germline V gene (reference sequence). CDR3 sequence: CASSTPLTSGKETQYF. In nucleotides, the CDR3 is TGTGCCAGTAGTACCCCACTGACTAGCGGGAAGGAGACCCAGTACTTC.

The chain's CDR3 is CASSLESAYGYTF. The CDR3 nucleotides are TGTGCCAGCAGCTTAGAGTCTGCGTATGGCTACACCTTC. The J gene is TRBJ1-2, the V gene TRBV7-6; D remains ambiguous. The ends were cut back, 1 base at V and 5 bases at J, with 8 bases in the middle. Germline lookup yields CDR1 SGHVS and CDR2 FNYEAQ. This CDR3 has 13 residues.

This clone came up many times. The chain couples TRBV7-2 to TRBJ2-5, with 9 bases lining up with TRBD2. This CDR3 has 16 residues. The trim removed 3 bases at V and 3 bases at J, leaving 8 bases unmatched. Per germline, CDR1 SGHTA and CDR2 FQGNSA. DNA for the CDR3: TGTGCCAGCAGCTTGGTACTAGCGGGTATGAAAGAGACCCAGTACTTC. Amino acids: CASSLVLAGMKETQYF. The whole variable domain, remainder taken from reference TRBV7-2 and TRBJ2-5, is GAGVSQSPSNKVTEKGKDVELRCDPISGHTALYWYRQSLGQGLEFLIYFQGNSAPDKSGLPSDRFSAERTGGSVSTLTIQRTQQEDSAVYLCASSLVLAGMKETQYFGPGTRLLVL.

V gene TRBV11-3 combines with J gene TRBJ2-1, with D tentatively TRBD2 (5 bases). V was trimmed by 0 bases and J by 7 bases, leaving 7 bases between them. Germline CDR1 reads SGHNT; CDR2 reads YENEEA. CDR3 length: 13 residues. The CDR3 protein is CASSLEPGNEQFF. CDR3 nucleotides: TGTGCCAGCAGCTTAGAGCCGGGGAATGAGCAGTTCTTC.